The present entry profiles one T cell receptor (beta chain) with its context. Authors' analysis steps: Using reference gene primer amplification, nucleated cell counts were estimated. Data came from immunoSEQ multiplex PCR; TCRdb stores just in-frame clones and leaves some out. V and J calls and clone size are as listed in that table; D and trimming were resolved from the DNA. The table lists just over 90,000 clones, roughly nine tenths of them singletons. This entry comes from a study of blood T cell repertoires in COVID-19. Overall study context: The United States, Italy and Spain supplied acute and convalescent COVID-19 samples. PBMCs, B-cell-depleted T cells, or T cells provided the cDNA or gDNA that made up the material.

This TCR derives from a human donor with active COVID-19. The donor label of this sample is uncertain. Material for sequencing was peripheral blood.

The CDR3 sequence is CASSHPGLAGKPPGETQYF. In DNA, the CDR3 is TGCGCCAGCAGCCACCCAGGACTAGCGGGGAAACCGCCCGGGGAGACCCAGTACTTC. The chain combines TRBV4-3 with TRBJ2-5; 12 nucleotides line up with TRBD2. Trimming cost V 3 bases and J 5 bases; bases outside gene matches: 16. Germline V CDR1 and CDR2: LGHNA, YSLEER. The CDR3 is 19 residues long.